The T cell receptor beta chain described here comes from a study of Ad26.COV2.S vaccination and SARS-CoV-2 variants. Study-level background: Dosing was one shot or two shots 56 days apart.

With regard to this clone: Its antigen is still unknown.

Treatment in this sample: some 20 received Ad26.COV2.S at low or high dose, single or two shots; roughly five received placebo; per-sample allocation not given. Sampling occurred on day 63 after the first vaccine or placebo injection. The study used a vaccine consisting of an Ad26 vector that expressed Wuhan-strain SARS-CoV-2 spike. CDR1 is SNHLY and CDR2 is FYNNEI in the germline V gene. The ends were cut back, 7 bases at V and 4 bases at J, with 14 bases in the middle. There are 13 residues in the CDR3. The repertoire was sequenced with immunoSEQ multiplex PCR; TCRdb's copy has only in-frame clones and lacks some. The data contain about 390,000 clones, about 85% of them singletons. Study-level results: Vaccinated individuals (as opposed to placebo recipients) had higher spike-specific TCR breadth.

This sample comprised peripheral blood, obtained in a trial of Ad26.COV2.S vaccine versus placebo. The rearrangement uses TRBV2 and TRBJ2-7; D may be TRBD1 (5 bases). This clonotype was obtained from a person between 18 and 65 years old who received the Ad26.COV2.S COVID-19 vaccine or a placebo. The DNA of the CDR3 is TGTGCCAGCACGGCTGGGCAGGGTTACGAGCAGTACTTC. Its protein product is CASTAGQGYEQYF.